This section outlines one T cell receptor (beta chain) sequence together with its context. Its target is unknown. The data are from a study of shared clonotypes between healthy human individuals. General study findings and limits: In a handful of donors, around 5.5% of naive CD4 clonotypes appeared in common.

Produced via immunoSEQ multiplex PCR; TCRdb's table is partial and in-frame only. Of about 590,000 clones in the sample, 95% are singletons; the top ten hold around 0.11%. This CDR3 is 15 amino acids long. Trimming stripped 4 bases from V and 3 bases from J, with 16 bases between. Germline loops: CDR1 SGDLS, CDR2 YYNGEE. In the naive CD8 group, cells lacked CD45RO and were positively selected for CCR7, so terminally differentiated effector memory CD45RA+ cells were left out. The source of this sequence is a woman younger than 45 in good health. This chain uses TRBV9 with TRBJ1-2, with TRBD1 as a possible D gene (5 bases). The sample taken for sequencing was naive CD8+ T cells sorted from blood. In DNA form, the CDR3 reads TGTGCCAGCAGCCCTCAATCGGGGGGAGACTATGGCTACACCTTC. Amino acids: CASSPQSGGDYGYTF.